This is a list of T cell receptor beta chains from one sample in a study of blood T cell repertoires in COVID-19. Only in-frame clones appear in the TCRdb table, and some are missing; sequencing was by immunoSEQ multiplex PCR. The table has around 450,000 clones, about nine tenths seen once. Sequencing input: PBMCs or T cells enriched from blood (not recorded which). The receptor set was obtained from a woman younger than 35 who had recovered from COVID-19. The CDR3 runs from the conserved cysteine through the conserved F or W. D genes are given only for firm matches. Clone size is stated in some rows and not others, as once, few, many or a class when expanded.

CASSLGARNEQFF | TGTGCCAGCAGCTTAGGGGCCCGCAATGAGCAGTTCTTC | - | TRBJ2-1 | - | TRBV11-3
CASSHPGPIAGKERDTQYF | TGTGCCAGCAGCCATCCGGGGCCGATAGCGGGAAAGGAAAGAGATACGCAGTATTTT | once | TRBJ2-3 | TRBD2 | TRBV11-2
CASSDSRGTEAFF | TGTGCCAGCAGTGACTCACGAGGCACTGAAGCTTTCTTT | once | TRBJ1-1 | - | TRBV6-4
CASSLTGYEQYF | TGTGCCAGCAGCCTGACAGGGTACGAGCAGTACTTC | - | TRBJ2-7 | TRBD1 | TRBV13
CAWSVLPTDYNSPLHF | TGTGCCTGGAGTGTACTCCCGACAGATTATAATTCACCCCTCCACTTT | once | TRBJ1-6 | - | TRBV30
CASSPPAGTGVQTYEQYF | TGTGCCAGCTCACCACCCGCCGGGACAGGGGTGCAAACCTACGAGCAGTACTTC | - | TRBJ2-7 | TRBD1 | TRBV18
CASSSHAWGGQLNNQPQHF | TGTGCCAGCAGCTCCCACGCCTGGGGGGGGCAGTTGAACAATCAGCCCCAGCATTTT | few | TRBJ1-5 | - | TRBV7-8
CASSYSGANTEAFF | TGTGCCAGCAGCTATTCAGGGGCGAACACTGAAGCTTTCTTT | - | TRBJ1-1 | - | TRBV5-4
CASSMSYSGGRNNEQFF | TGTGCCAGTAGTATGTCGTACAGCGGGGGGCGCAACAATGAGCAGTTCTTC | - | TRBJ2-1 | TRBD2 | TRBV19
CASSSPSPQKLFF | TGTGCCAGCAGTTCCCCTTCCCCGCAGAAACTGTTTTTT | - | TRBJ1-4 | - | TRBV12-3/TRBV12-4
CASSQETGLAGGEPYEQYF | TGCGCCAGCAGCCAAGAGACGGGACTAGCGGGGGGTGAACCCTACGAGCAGTACTTC | - | TRBJ2-7 | TRBD2 | TRBV4-1
CASSRDMATEAFF | TGCGCCAGCAGCCGCGACATGGCCACTGAAGCTTTCTTT | - | TRBJ1-1 | - | TRBV5-1
CSAPSGGAQKETQYF | TGCAGCGCACCGAGCGGGGGGGCTCAGAAAGAGACCCAGTACTTC | - | TRBJ2-5 | TRBD2 | TRBV29-1
CASSHRGLAAPTDTQYF | TGCGCCAGCAGCCATAGAGGACTAGCGGCCCCTACAGATACGCAGTATTTT | - | TRBJ2-3 | TRBD2 | TRBV4-1
CASSRGNQPQHF | TGTGCCAGCAGCCGAGGGAATCAGCCCCAGCATTTT | - | TRBJ1-5 | - | TRBV2
CASSFGEPGNTIYF | TGCGCCAGCAGCTTCGGGGAACCTGGAAACACCATATATTTT | - | TRBJ1-3 | - | TRBV5-1
CASSETENTEAFF | TGTGCCAGCAGTGAAACTGAGAACACTGAAGCTTTCTTT | - | TRBJ1-1 | - | TRBV6-4
CASSLSGLNEKLFF | TGCGCCAGCAGCTTGTCGGGGTTAAATGAAAAACTGTTTTTT | few | TRBJ1-4 | - | TRBV5-1
CASSVGSDEKLFF | TGTGCCAGCAGCGTAGGATCGGATGAAAAACTGTTTTTT | once | TRBJ1-4 | - | TRBV9
CASSLVLNRGLYGYTF | TGTGCCAGCAGCTTAGTATTGAACAGGGGGCTCTATGGCTACACCTTC | - | TRBJ1-2 | TRBD1 | TRBV7-2
CASTLTSGNEQYF | TGTGCCAGCACCTTAACTAGCGGTAACGAGCAGTACTTC | few | TRBJ2-7 | - | TRBV21-1
CSSTGYTGELFF | TGCAGCTCTACAGGGTACACCGGGGAGCTGTTTTTT | - | TRBJ2-2 | - | TRBV29-1
CASSGYRERDEQYF | TGTGCCAGCAGTGGGTACAGGGAACGGGACGAGCAGTACTTC | - | TRBJ2-7 | - | TRBV25-1
CASSVRGWQPQHF | TGTGCCAGCAGCGTCAGGGGATGGCAGCCCCAGCATTTT | - | TRBJ1-5 | - | TRBV6-4
CASSTRGTGELFF | TGTGCCAGCAGCACTCGGGGCACCGGGGAGCTGTTTTTT | - | TRBJ2-2 | - | TRBV12-3/TRBV12-4
CASSQGTAGGPVRTQYF | TGCGCCAGCAGCCAAGGAACGGCGGGGGGGCCGGTGAGAACGCAGTATTTT | - | TRBJ2-3 | TRBD2 | TRBV4-1
CAWSAFSGGTGELFF | TGTGCCTGGAGTGCTTTTAGCGGGGGAACCGGGGAGCTGTTTTTT | once | TRBJ2-2 | TRBD2 | TRBV30
CASRAQNYGYTF | TGTGCCAGTAGGGCCCAGAACTATGGCTACACCTTC | - | TRBJ1-2 | - | TRBV19
CASSFWDKNYGYTF | TGTGCCAGCAGTTTCTGGGACAAAAACTATGGCTACACCTTC | - | TRBJ1-2 | - | TRBV28
CSVRDSPMNTEAFF | TGCAGCGTCCGGGACAGCCCAATGAACACTGAAGCTTTCTTT | - | TRBJ1-1 | TRBD1 | TRBV29-1
CASSPRGLETQYF | TGTGCCAGCTCACCACGGGGGCTGGAGACCCAGTACTTC | once | TRBJ2-5 | - | TRBV18
CASSQNPGLAGEETQYF | TGTGCCAGCAGCCAAAACCCGGGACTAGCGGGGGAAGAGACCCAGTACTTC | - | TRBJ2-5 | TRBD2 | TRBV4-2
CASSPGGGGNTGELFF | TGTGCCAGCAGCCCGGGGGGCGGGGGGAACACCGGGGAGCTGTTTTTT | - | TRBJ2-2 | - | TRBV9
CASSALGGSYGYTF | TGTGCCAGCAGTGCGCTAGGGGGAAGCTATGGCTACACCTTC | - | TRBJ1-2 | - | TRBV2
CSVSGETGKGTYGYTF | TGCAGCGTCTCGGGGGAGACAGGGAAGGGGACCTATGGCTACACCTTC | - | TRBJ1-2 | TRBD1 | TRBV29-1
CASSVDSSSYNEQFF | TGTGCCAGCAGTGTGGACTCGAGCTCCTACAATGAGCAGTTCTTC | once | TRBJ2-1 | - | TRBV6-4
CATLVEANGELFF | TGTGCCACACTGGTCGAGGCAAACGGGGAGCTGTTTTTT | - | TRBJ2-2 | - | TRBV19
CASSWRSLAGITNEQFF | TGCGCCAGCAGCTGGCGTTCACTAGCGGGGATTACCAATGAGCAGTTCTTC | few | TRBJ2-1 | TRBD2 | TRBV5-1
CASARDRESMNTEAFF | TGTGCCAGCGCAAGAGACAGGGAATCGATGAACACTGAAGCTTTCTTT | - | TRBJ1-1 | TRBD1 | TRBV18
CASGRGGDNYGYTF | TGTGCCAGCGGAAGAGGGGGGGATAACTATGGCTACACCTTC | - | TRBJ1-2 | - | TRBV7-2
CASSLIGSNQPQHF | TGTGCCAGCAGCTTAATCGGTAGCAATCAGCCCCAGCATTTT | few | TRBJ1-5 | - | TRBV5-4
CSPHGATEAFF | TGCTCGCCCCACGGAGCAACTGAAGCTTTCTTT | - | TRBJ1-1 | - | TRBV20-1
CASSPPSRDRLNYGYTF | TGTGCCAGCTCACCACCGAGCAGGGATCGGCTTAACTATGGCTACACCTTC | once | TRBJ1-2 | - | TRBV18
CASSLGGDEQYF | TGCGCCAGCAGCTTGGGGGGCGACGAGCAGTACTTC | - | TRBJ2-7 | - | TRBV5-1
CASSLRQSTSLQTEAFF | TGTGCCAGCAGCTTAAGGCAGTCGACATCTCTACAAACTGAAGCTTTCTTT | - | TRBJ1-1 | - | TRBV7-2
CASSTNSGANVLTF | TGTGCCAGCAGCACTAACTCTGGGGCCAACGTCCTGACTTTC | - | TRBJ2-6 | - | TRBV5-5
CASSLGQLGVAFF | TGTGCCAGCAGCTTGGGGCAGTTGGGCGTAGCTTTCTTT | - | TRBJ1-1 | - | TRBV5-8
CASSFEGAVEQFF | TGCGCCAGCAGCTTTGAGGGAGCGGTGGAGCAGTTCTTC | - | TRBJ2-1 | - | TRBV5-1